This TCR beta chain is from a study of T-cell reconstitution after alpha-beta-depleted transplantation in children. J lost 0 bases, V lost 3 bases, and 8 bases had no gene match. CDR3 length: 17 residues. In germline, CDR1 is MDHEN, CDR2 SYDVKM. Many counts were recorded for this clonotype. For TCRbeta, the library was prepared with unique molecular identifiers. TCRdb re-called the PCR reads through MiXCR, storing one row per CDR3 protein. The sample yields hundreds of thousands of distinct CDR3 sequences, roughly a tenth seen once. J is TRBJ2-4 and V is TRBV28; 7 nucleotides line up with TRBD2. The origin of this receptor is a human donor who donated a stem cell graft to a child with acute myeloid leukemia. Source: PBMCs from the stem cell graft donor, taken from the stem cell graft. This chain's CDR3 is CASSFNGQREAKNIQYF. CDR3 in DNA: TGTGCCAGCAGTTTTAATGGTCAGCGGGAAGCCAAAAACATTCAGTACTTC.